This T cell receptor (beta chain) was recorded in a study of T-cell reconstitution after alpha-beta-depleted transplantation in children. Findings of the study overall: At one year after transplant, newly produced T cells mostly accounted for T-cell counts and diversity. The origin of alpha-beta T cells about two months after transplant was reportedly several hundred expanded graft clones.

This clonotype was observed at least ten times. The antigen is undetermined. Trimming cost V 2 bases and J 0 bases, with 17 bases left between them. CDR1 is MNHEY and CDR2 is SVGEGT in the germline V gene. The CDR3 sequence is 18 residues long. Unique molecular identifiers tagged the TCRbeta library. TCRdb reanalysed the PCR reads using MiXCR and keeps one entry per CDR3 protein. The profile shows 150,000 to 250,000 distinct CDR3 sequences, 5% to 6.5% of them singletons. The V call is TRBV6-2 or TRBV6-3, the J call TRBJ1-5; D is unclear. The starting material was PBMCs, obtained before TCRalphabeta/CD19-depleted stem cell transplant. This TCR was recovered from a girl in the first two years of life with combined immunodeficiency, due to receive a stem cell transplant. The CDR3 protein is CASSYPRTGYYSNQPQHF. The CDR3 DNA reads TGTGCCAGCAGTTACCCAAGAACCGGGTACTATAGCAATCAGCCCCAGCATTTT.